The 16 T cell receptor beta chains below were found in one sample sequenced in a study of blood T cell repertoires in COVID-19. This table comes from immunoSEQ multiplex PCR, and its TCRdb copy is limited to in-frame clones, with some not included. The sample records around 340,000 clones, more than 70% being singletons. The source material was peripheral blood. The origin of the receptors is a woman in her sixties with COVID-19, enrolled during active disease.

The gene calls are TRBV5-4 and TRBJ2-1; 10 bases line up with TRBD2. Germline CDR1 is SGHNT and CDR2 is YYREEE (reference sequence). The junction had 9 bases not matched to a gene; V was cut back by 0 bases and J by 6 bases. This CDR3 has 17 residues. This chain's CDR3 is CASSLGLLAGEGNEQFF. The CDR3 nucleotides read TGTGCCAGCAGCTTGGGGCTCCTAGCGGGGGAAGGCAATGAGCAGTTCTTC. Full variable domain (outside the CDR3, taken from reference TRBV5-4 and TRBJ2-1): ETGVTQSPTHLIKTRGQQVTLRCSSQSGHNTVSWYQQALGQGPQFIFQYYREEENGRGNFPPRFSGLQFPNYSSELNVNALELDDSALYLCASSLGLLAGEGNEQFFGPGTRLTVL.

This clone has only one observation. V and J are TRBV7-9 and TRBJ2-1, with 8 nucleotides matching TRBD1. The CDR3 spans 17 residues. V gave up 0 bases and J gave up 5 bases; unmatched junction bases: 9. Germline V gene sequence: CDR1 SEHNR, CDR2 FQNEAQ (reference sequence). CDR3 protein: CASSLALATGANNEQFF. DNA for the CDR3: TGTGCCAGCAGCTTAGCGTTGGCGACAGGGGCCAACAATGAGCAGTTCTTC.

V and J are TRBV6-5 and TRBJ1-1; 9 positions match TRBD1. With 7 bases clipped from V and 3 bases from J, the junction kept 6 bases outside the gene matches. Germline loops: CDR1 MNHEY, CDR2 SVGAGI. The CDR3 consists of 14 residues. The DNA of the CDR3 is TGTGCCAGCACCGAAAACAGGGGGCACACTGAAGCTTTCTTT. It translates to CASTENRGHTEAFF.

This clone was detected once. The chain combines TRBV6-2 or TRBV6-3 with TRBJ1-2; weak D call: TRBD1 (5 bases). CDR3 length equals 15 residues. Germline V lookup: CDR1 MNHEY, CDR2 SVGEGT. Deletions cut 4 bases from V and 2 bases from J, with 14 bases between. The DNA for the CDR3 is TGTGCCAGCAGTTTGCCACGACAGCGCAACTATGGCTACACCTTC. It codes for CASSLPRQRNYGYTF.

The genes are TRBV27 and TRBJ1-5; 10 nucleotides align to TRBD1. The CDR3 contains 16 residues. Germline CDR1 and CDR2: MNHEY and SMNVEV (reference sequence). J was trimmed by 6 bases and V by 2 bases; bases with no gene match: 7. The CDR3 is CASSLDWTGGGQPQHF. Written as DNA, the CDR3 is TGTGCCAGCAGTTTAGATTGGACAGGGGGAGGTCAGCCCCAGCATTTT.

CDR3 loop: CASSLRIRQGDYGYTF. CDR3 coding DNA: TGTGCCAGTAGTCTCCGTATTCGACAGGGGGACTATGGCTACACCTTC. The V and J genes are TRBV19 and TRBJ1-2, with 9 bases identical to TRBD1. Germline-derived CDR1 and CDR2 are LNHDA and SQIVND (reference sequence). The CDR3 is made up of 16 amino acids. V lost 5 bases, J lost 3 bases, and 10 bases stayed unmatched.

This clone appeared once. CDR3 nucleotide sequence: TGTGCCAGCAAGGACTCCCCAAATCAGCCCCAGCATTTT. This gives the protein CASKDSPNQPQHF. The chain joins TRBV28 to TRBJ1-5; D gene ambiguous. The CDR3 consists of 13 residues. CDR1 is MDHEN, CDR2 SYDVKM, per germline. V was pared by 7 bases and J by 4 bases, with 11 bases between.

The chain has TRBV14 and TRBJ2-7, with 9 positions matching TRBD1. This CDR3 comprises 15 residues. The V and J ends lost 7 bases and 5 bases, in that order; junction bases with no gene match: 12. Germline CDR1 reads SGHDN; CDR2 reads FVKESK. The CDR3 sequence is CASNSPGTGTHEQYF. In DNA form, the CDR3 reads TGTGCCAGCAACTCCCCCGGGACAGGGACCCACGAGCAGTACTTC.

The J gene is TRBJ1-1, the V gene TRBV7-8; 8 nucleotides match TRBD1. J lost 4 bases, V lost 6 bases, and 7 bases had no gene match. Germline values: CDR1 SGHVS, CDR2 FQNEAQ. CDR3 length equals 14 residues. CDR3 amino acids: CASRTQGAGTEAFF. CDR3 sequence (DNA): TGTGCCAGCAGGACGCAGGGGGCCGGCACTGAAGCTTTCTTT.

A word on this clone: Other DNA sequences within the sample encode an identical CDR3. The chain joins TRBV7-9 to TRBJ1-4; D is unclear. The length of the CDR3 is 13 residues. The ends were cut back, 0 bases at V and 7 bases at J, with 6 bases in the middle. The germline CDR1 and CDR2 sequences are SEHNR and FQNEAQ (reference sequence). The CDR3 DNA is TGTGCCAGCAGCTTAGCTGGGAGTGAAAAACTGTTTTTT. Translated: CASSLAGSEKLFF.

V usage is TRBV4-2 and J usage is TRBJ1-3; D not certain. The germline gives CDR1 LGHNA, CDR2 YNFKEQ. V gave up 5 bases and J gave up 3 bases, with 11 bases separating them. CDR3 length: 14 amino acids. CDR3 protein: CASSDARSGNTIYF. The CDR3 region has the DNA TGTGCCAGCAGCGACGCACGGAGTGGAAACACCATATATTTT.

The table lists this clone with a few counts. This chain joins TRBV3-1 (or the pseudogene TRBV3-2) and TRBJ1-1; no reliable D call. V dropped 5 bases and J dropped 11 bases, with 18 bases sitting between them. The CDR3 is 13 residues long. CDR1 and CDR2 (germline): LGHDT, YNNKEL (reference sequence). The CDR3: CASSEVGRIEAFF. The CDR3 region has the DNA TGTGCCAGCAGCGAAGTGGGCAGAATTGAGGCTTTCTTT.

The chain's CDR3 is CASDWDRLGSPLHF. The DNA for the CDR3 is TGTGCCTCTGATTGGGACAGGCTGGGTTCACCCCTCCACTTT. V usage is TRBV30 and J usage is TRBJ1-6; 8 positions agree with TRBD1. The CDR3 is 14 residues long. V trimming: 7 bases; J trimming: 9 bases; junction bases outside the gene matches: 11. Germline V gives CDR1 GTSNPN, CDR2 SVGIG (reference sequence).

The J gene is TRBJ2-6, the V gene TRBV5-1; 8 positions agree with TRBD1. Germline loops: CDR1 SGHRS, CDR2 YFSETQ. The CDR3 is 19 residues long. The V and J ends lost 3 bases and 0 bases, in that order; junction bases with no gene match: 11. The CDR3 sequence: CASSSSGQGRISGANVLTF. The CDR3 DNA reads TGCGCCAGCAGCTCGAGCGGACAGGGAAGAATCTCTGGGGCCAACGTCCTGACTTTC.

The rearrangement joins TRBV10-3 to TRBJ1-1, with 7 bases lining up with TRBD1. CDR1 and CDR2 from the germline V gene are ENHRY and SYGVKD. The V gene end was trimmed by 0 bases and the J gene end by 1 base; junction bases not matched to a gene: 2. The length of the CDR3 is 15 residues. The CDR3 is CAISESRGWNTEAFF. CDR3 sequence (DNA): TGTGCCATCAGTGAGTCCAGGGGGTGGAACACTGAAGCTTTCTTT.

The CDR3 coding sequence is TGTGCCAGTAGCCCTAGTCCTTCCTACGAGCAGTACTTC. As protein: CASSPSPSYEQYF. The chain joins TRBV9 to TRBJ2-7; D gene unclear. V was pared by 8 bases and J by 1 base, with 13 bases between. The CDR3 is 13 amino acids. Per germline, CDR1 SGDLS and CDR2 YYNGEE. The variable domain in full, with the rest retrieved from reference TRBV9 and TRBJ2-7, is DSGVTQTPKHLITATGQRVTLRCSPRSGDLSVYWYQQSLDQGLQFLIQYYNGEERAKGNILERFSAQQFPDLHSELNLSSLELGDSALYFCASSPSPSYEQYFGPGTRLTVT.